A selection of T cell receptor beta chains follows, all from one sample in a study of T cells in Graves' hyperthyroidism and ophthalmopathy. TCRdb reprocessed the multiplex PCR reads via MiXCR and lists one record per CDR3 protein. The table lists a few hundred thousand distinct CDR3 sequences, approximately 49% of them singletons. The sequencing sample was made of peripheral blood or thyroid tissue (not recorded which). These receptors were taken from an adult woman with Graves' disease, either hyperthyroidism or ophthalmopathy (not recorded which). Both conserved end residues are part of each CDR3. A D gene is named only where the DNA matches it firmly. Not every row has a clone size; where given, it reads once, few, many or a size class.

d_gene	v_gene	abundance	j_gene	CDR3nt	CDR3aa
-	TRBV15	-	TRBJ2-7	TGTGCCACCAGCAGAGGGGGCGAGCAGTACTTC	CATSRGGEQYF
TRBD1	TRBV2	many	TRBJ1-2	TGTGCCAGCAGTGAAGCAGGACAGGGTGGCTACACCTTC	CASSEAGQGGYTF
TRBD1	TRBV7-2	once	TRBJ1-5	TGTGCCAGCAGCGAGGGACAGGGGTTTAATCAGCCCCAGCATTTT	CASSEGQGFNQPQHF
-	TRBV7-8	-	TRBJ2-7	TGTGCCAGCAGCACCAGGACCGAAACCTACGAGCAGTACTTC	CASSTRTETYEQYF
-	TRBV20-1	-	TRBJ2-5	TGCAGTGCTTGGGGACACTGGGGGGAGACCCAGTACTTC	CSAWGHWGETQYF
-	TRBV6-2/TRBV6-3	few	TRBJ2-7	TGTGCCAGCAGTTACTCGGACCTGACCGCCGAGCAGTACTTC	CASSYSDLTAEQYF
TRBD1	TRBV20-1	many	TRBJ1-2	TGCAGTGCCGACGGGACAGGGAGGTCCTATGGCTACACCTTC	CSADGTGRSYGYTF
-	TRBV7-9	few	TRBJ1-2	TGTGCCAGCAGCCCCCCTTCGGGTGGGGCCCGTGGCTACACCTTC	CASSPPSGGARGYTF
-	TRBV4-2	-	TRBJ1-2	TGTGCCAGCAGCCAAGACTTATCCGGGGTCTATGGCTACACCTTC	CASSQDLSGVYGYTF
TRBD1	TRBV20-1	-	TRBJ1-1	TGCAGTGCTAGAGACGACAGGGTGGTTGAAGCTTTCTTT	CSARDDRVVEAFF
-	TRBV20-1	many	TRBJ1-5	TGCAGTGCTAGGGGAGTAGTGCAGGGCTATAGCAATCAGCCCCAGCATTTT	CSARGVVQGYSNQPQHF
TRBD1	TRBV7-6	many	TRBJ2-7	TGTGCCAGCAGCTCCGGACAGGGAGGTTGGTACGAGCAGTACTTC	CASSSGQGGWYEQYF
-	TRBV29-1	-	TRBJ1-1	TGCAGCGTGAGGGACGTCCGCAAAGCTTTCTTT	CSVRDVRKAFF